One T cell receptor beta chain is described in this entry. The data stem from a study of T cells in Graves' hyperthyroidism and ophthalmopathy. Reasons for excluding patients were uncontrolled infection, other autoimmune disease, pregnancy or lactation. Amplified TCR beta CDR3 regions derived from RNA transcripts. During a first-round RT-PCR of the TCR CDR3, the HTBI primer set was used. MiXCR, applied by TCRdb to the multiplex PCR reads, yields one record per CDR3 protein. The sample has around 600,000 distinct CDR3 sequences, 14% seen once. CDR1 and CDR2 from the germline V gene are LNHDA and SQIVND (reference sequence). This CDR3 is built from 12 residues. V lost 4 bases and J 11 bases, leaving 12 bases between the germline ends.

V is TRBV19 and J is TRBJ1-5; the D is unclear. The sequenced sample consisted of blood. This receptor was identified in a woman in her 50s with Graves' ophthalmopathy. The CDR3 DNA reads as TGTGCCAGTAGTACACGGGCAGCCTCCCAGCATTTT. Its protein product is CASSTRAASQHF. The full variable domain, in which reference TRBV19 and TRBJ1-5 provide the parts outside the CDR3, is DGGITQSPKYLFRKEGQNVTLSCEQNLNHDAMYWYRQDPGQGLRLIYYSQIVNDFQKGDIAEGYSVSREKKESFPLTVTSAQKNPTAFYLCASSTRAASQHFGDGTRLSIL.